This record concerns one TCR beta chain sequence. Excluded were patients having autoimmune disease history or systemic immunosuppression. V was clipped by 4 bases and J by 3 bases, with 6 bases between them. The V gene's germline CDR1 is MNHEY and CDR2 SVGAGI. CDR3 length: 13 amino acids. This specimen comes from a study of OX40 agonist ivuxolimab in advanced cancers. Background on the study: Six ivuxolimab dose levels, 0.01 to 10 mg/kg, were given intravenously every 2 weeks. Those enrolled were about 80% male, with a mean age of about 66 years and ages from roughly 20 to 90.

Assay: immunoSEQ multiplex PCR; the TCRdb copy retains only in-frame clones and omits some. The top ten hold about 8.7% of the sample, which has approximately 15,000 clones, approximately 60% seen once. This clonotype was obtained from an adult with an advanced solid tumor such as melanoma, head and neck, liver or kidney cancer. The input for sequencing was CD4+ or CD8+ T cells sorted from blood, taken in a trial of the OX40 agonist ivuxolimab. The chain joins TRBV6-5 to TRBJ2-2, with no clear D. The CDR3 sequence: CASSLHDTGELFF. The CDR3 DNA follows: TGTGCCAGCAGTTTACATGACACCGGGGAGCTGTTTTTT.